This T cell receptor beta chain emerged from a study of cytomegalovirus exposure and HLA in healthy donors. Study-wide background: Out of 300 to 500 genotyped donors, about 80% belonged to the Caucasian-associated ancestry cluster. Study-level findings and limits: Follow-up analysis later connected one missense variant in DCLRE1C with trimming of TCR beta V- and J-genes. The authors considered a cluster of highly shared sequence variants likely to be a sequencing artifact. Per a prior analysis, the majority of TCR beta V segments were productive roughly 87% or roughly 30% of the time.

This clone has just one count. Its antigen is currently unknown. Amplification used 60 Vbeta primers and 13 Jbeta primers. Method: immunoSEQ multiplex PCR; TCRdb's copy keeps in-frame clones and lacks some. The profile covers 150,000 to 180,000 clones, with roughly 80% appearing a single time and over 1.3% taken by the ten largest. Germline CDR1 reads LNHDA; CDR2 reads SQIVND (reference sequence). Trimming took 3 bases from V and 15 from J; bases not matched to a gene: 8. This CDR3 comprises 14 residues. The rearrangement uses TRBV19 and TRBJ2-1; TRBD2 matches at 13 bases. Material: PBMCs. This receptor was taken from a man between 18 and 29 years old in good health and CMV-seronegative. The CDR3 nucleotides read TGTGCCAGTAGTATGGCACTAGCGGGAGGGGCGTTGTTCTTC. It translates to CASSMALAGGALFF.